Shown below are 14 T cell receptor beta chains from a single sample sequenced in a study of identical twins. TCRdb itself ran the 5' RACE reads through MiXCR, one entry per CDR3 protein. This sample has some 560,000 distinct CDR3 sequences; nearly 10% occur once, and the top ten carry 3%. The data were also submitted as part of a second study, on yellow fever vaccine responses in identical twins.

The sequencing sample was made of PBMCs. These receptors originate from a woman under 30 in good health.

The V call is TRBV7-2, the J call TRBJ1-1, with D possibly matching TRBD1 (5 bases). Germline V CDR1 and CDR2: SGHTA, FQGNSA. This CDR3 has 13 residues. Deletions cut 3 bases from V and 7 bases from J, with 12 bases between. The CDR3 DNA reads TGTGCCAGCAGCTTCAGGATGGGGGTTGAAGCTTTCTTT. Translating gives CASSFRMGVEAFF.

The rearrangement joins TRBV7-9 to TRBJ2-5; 7 positions match TRBD1. After removal of 1 base from V and 5 bases from J, the junction contained 7 bases not matched to a gene. The CDR3 runs to 15 residues. The germline CDR1 and CDR2 sequences are SEHNR and FQNEAQ (reference sequence). The CDR3 protein is CASSLGQGDGETQYF. CDR3 DNA: TGTGCCAGCAGCTTAGGCCAGGGGGACGGTGAGACCCAGTACTTC.

Ten or more counts support this clonotype. The rearrangement links TRBV7-9 to TRBJ2-1, with D hard to call. Germline CDR1 and CDR2: SEHNR and FQNEAQ (reference sequence). Trimming took 0 bases from V and 0 from J, leaving 6 bases between them. This CDR3 has 15 residues. CDR3 in amino acids: CASSLAPSSYNEQFF. The DNA of the CDR3 is TGTGCCAGCAGCTTAGCCCCGAGCTCCTACAATGAGCAGTTCTTC.

This clonotype has ten or more counts. The chain joins TRBV15 to TRBJ2-7; 7 nucleotides line up with TRBD2. With 0 bases clipped from V and 2 bases from J, the junction kept 7 bases outside the gene matches. The CDR3 is 16 amino acids. CDR1 is LNHNV, CDR2 YYDKDF, per germline (reference sequence). The CDR3 region has the DNA TGTGCCACCAGCAGAGATGGGTCTAGCGGAACCTACGAGCAGTACTTC. This codes for CATSRDGSSGTYEQYF.

The table lists this clonotype with many counts. The chain is built from TRBV6-1 and TRBJ2-1, with TRBD2 identical over 8 bases. Per the germline V gene, CDR1 is MNHNS and CDR2 is SASEGT. J was trimmed by 0 bases and V by 5 bases; bases with no gene match: 9. The CDR3 length is 17 residues. CDR3: CASSRSGVLLSYNEQFF. The CDR3 region has the DNA TGTGCCAGCAGTCGTAGCGGGGTCCTCCTCTCCTACAATGAGCAGTTCTTC.

About this clonotype itself: One end of the junction is discordant with germline, which a read error may explain. This sequence joins TRBV11-2 and TRBJ2-5; the D call may be TRBD1 or TRBD2 (5 bases each). The CDR3 spans 12 residues. Per the germline V gene, CDR1 is SGHAT and CDR2 is FQNNGV. This chain's CDR3 is CASSLAGPQTNF. The CDR3 DNA sequence: TGTGCCAGCAGCTTAGCGGGACCCCAAACCAACTTC.

The chain employs TRBV25-1 and TRBJ2-1; possible D gene TRBD2, 5 bases. CDR1 and CDR2 (germline): MGHDK, SYGVNS. V lost 3 bases to trimming and J lost 8 bases, with 11 bases between them. The CDR3 has 13 amino acids. DNA of the CDR3: TGTGCCAGCAGTGACCTAGCTAGAGATGAGCAGTTCTTC. Protein: CASSDLARDEQFF.

V gene TRBV5-6 combines with J gene TRBJ2-1; D unclear. The CDR3 has 14 residues. Germline CDR1 is SGHDT and CDR2 is YYEEEE. V gave up 3 bases and J gave up 8 bases, with 15 bases separating them. The CDR3 DNA reads as TGTGCCAGCAGCTCCCCCGGCTTTTATGATGAGCAGTTCTTC. It encodes CASSSPGFYDEQFF.

This rearrangement joins TRBV11-2 to TRBJ2-5; tentatively, D is TRBD2 (5 bases). Germline V gene sequence: CDR1 SGHAT, CDR2 FQNNGV. The CDR3 consists of 16 residues. Trimming cost V 5 bases and J 2 bases, with 18 bases left between them. In DNA, the CDR3 is TGTGCCAGCAGCCACGTTGGGGAAGCGGAACAAGAGACCCAGTACTTC. Translating it yields CASSHVGEAEQETQYF. Combining the CDR3 with reference TRBV11-2 and TRBJ2-5 gives the whole variable domain EAGVAQSPRYKIIEKRQSVAFWCNPISGHATLYWYQQILGQGPKLLIQFQNNGVVDDSQLPKDRFSAERLKGVDSTLKIQPAKLEDSAVYLCASSHVGEAEQETQYFGPGTRLLVL.

In its sample, this clonotype was seen many times. The V and J genes are TRBV7-9 and TRBJ1-2, with no clear D. The CDR3 is 13 amino acids. Germline V lookup: CDR1 SEHNR, CDR2 FQNEAQ (reference sequence). V shed 1 base and J shed 8 bases, with 11 bases lying between them. CDR3 region: CASSLERRGGYTF. The CDR3 region has the DNA TGTGCCAGCAGCTTAGAACGCCGTGGGGGCTACACCTTC.

Many counts were recorded for this clonotype. The chain carries TRBV25-1 and TRBJ1-1; unclear D gene. The CDR3 covers 12 residues. V lost 2 bases and J lost 11, with 12 bases in between. Germline values: CDR1 MGHDK, CDR2 SYGVNS. The CDR3 DNA follows: TGTGCCAGCAGTGAAGACGACACCCTCGCTTTCTTT. It encodes CASSEDDTLAFF.

This clonotype has more than one count but fewer than ten. The chain has TRBV4-1 and TRBJ1-5; 9 bases are a match to TRBD1. V lost 2 bases to trimming and J lost 8 bases; unmatched junction nucleotides: 7. The CDR3 spans 15 residues. Germline CDR1 MGHRA, CDR2 YSYEKL. CDR3 loop: CASSQTQGASEPQHF. The CDR3 DNA reads TGCGCCAGCAGCCAAACACAGGGGGCCTCGGAGCCCCAGCATTTT.

This clonotype was seen at least ten times. The V call is TRBV20-1, the J call TRBJ2-1; D may be TRBD1 (5 bases). The CDR3 is 14 amino acids. The V gene lost 4 bases and the J gene lost 1 base, with 11 bases spanning the gap. In germline, CDR1 is DFQATT, CDR2 SNEGSKA (reference sequence). CDR3 in amino acids: CSAIGRVSYNEQFF. CDR3 in DNA: TGCAGTGCTATCGGCAGGGTTTCCTACAATGAGCAGTTCTTC.

This clonotype was seen a handful of times. The V call is TRBV7-3, the J call TRBJ2-5; D remains ambiguous. Germline V gene data show CDR1 as SGHTA and CDR2 as FQGTGA. Trimming pared 2 bases from V and 1 base from J, leaving 11 bases between. The CDR3 covers 15 residues. CDR3 sequence: CASSLFGGFQETQYF. The CDR3 nucleotides read TGTGCCAGCAGCTTATTCGGCGGATTCCAAGAGACCCAGTACTTC.